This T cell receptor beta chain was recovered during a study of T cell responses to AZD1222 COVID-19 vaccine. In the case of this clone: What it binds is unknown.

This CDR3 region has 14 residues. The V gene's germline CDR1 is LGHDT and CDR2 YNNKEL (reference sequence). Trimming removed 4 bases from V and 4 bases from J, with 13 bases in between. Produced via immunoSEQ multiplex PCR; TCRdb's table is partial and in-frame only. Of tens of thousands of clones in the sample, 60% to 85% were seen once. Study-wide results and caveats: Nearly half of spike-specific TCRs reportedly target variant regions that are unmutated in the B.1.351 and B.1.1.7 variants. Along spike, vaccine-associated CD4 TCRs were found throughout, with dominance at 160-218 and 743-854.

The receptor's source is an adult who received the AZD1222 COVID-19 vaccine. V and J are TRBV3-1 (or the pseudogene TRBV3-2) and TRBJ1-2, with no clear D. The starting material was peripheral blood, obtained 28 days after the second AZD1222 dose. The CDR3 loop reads CASSPVEATYGYTF. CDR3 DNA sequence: TGTGCCAGCAGCCCAGTGGAAGCTACCTATGGCTACACCTTC.